This section outlines one TCR beta chain sequence together with its context. What antigen it recognizes has not been identified. Within one base of it there is no much larger clone, and no base qualities were kept. This entry comes from a study of blood T cells in healthy people across ages (dated by TCRdb to between 2015 and 2016). Study-wide context: In model experiments, roughly one uniquely barcoded TCR beta cDNA molecule per two T cells was captured by template switching. To avoid experimental bias, donors of different ages were distributed randomly across sequencing lanes. To track age-related changes in TCR beta repertoire diversity, the study relied on deep sequencing normalized with unique cDNA molecular identifiers. The study analyzed two additional independent replicas of 1 million unique cDNA reads from the same blood draw for two donors, one aged 18 to 29 and one aged 80 or older. Donors were grouped into four age groups: young (average approximately 15 years), middle-aged (roughly 37), aged (approximately 67) and long-lived (less than 85). Study-level results and caveats: A strong correlation was found between observed TCR beta diversity and the percentage of naive T cells measured by flow cytometry. Because the CMV infection status of the donors was unknown, age-related changes in expanded clonotypes may potentially have been confounded. Compared with the aged group, the long-lived group had more naive CD4+ T cells, fewer expanded clones and increased TCR diversity, suggesting age selection. Observed TCR beta diversity per million T cells fell roughly linearly with age, and a significant reduction was already apparent by age around 40. Estimates of total diversity based on one million sequenced T cells were considered lower bounds and underestimates. Bulk unsorted PBMC profiling prevented conclusive comparison of naive and antigen-experienced compartments.

V lost 10 bases and J lost 8 bases; the stretch between them is 23 bases long. Counted from cysteine to phenylalanine, this CDR3 has 14 amino acids. Just the 42-base CDR3 DNA is kept, in frame starting at base 1. CDR1 and CDR2, per the germline V gene (reference sequence), are LNHDA and SQIVND. Receptor amplification or capture employed 5' RACE. Data came from an Illumina HiSeq 2500. A second PCR of roughly 7 to 11 cycles was performed with a sample-barcoded 5' primer and a J-beta primer mix. A template-switch 5' adaptor carrying 12 random nucleotides introduced a unique molecular identifier onto each TCR beta cDNA molecule. Each sample yielded at least 2.5 million CDR3-containing paired-end reads. All of the RNA was converted into first-strand cDNA using the Mint cDNA synthesis kit, with a TRBC-specific oligonucleotide serving as the primer. After uracil-DNA glycosylase treatment, a first 18-cycle PCR used universal primers M1SS and BC2_uni_R on all cDNA. Per the authors' processing: Normalization of each sample was performed by random selection of 1 million high-quality reads, each carrying a distinct molecular identifier. Reads with shared molecular identifiers were discarded instead of being binned into consensus sequences. MiTCR, set to a Q25 quality threshold and the strictest error-elimination algorithm, was used for CDR3 identification, clonotype clustering and error correction. Lower-bound total TCR beta diversity was estimated with a nonparametric unseen species model using Euler transformation. The public reads were quality trimmed at Q25 with fastp and then assembled into clones with MiXCR by TCRdb, keeping productive beta chains. Records with the same CDR3 protein are collapsed into one entry carrying the most frequent genes and DNA. The V and J calls were determined by TCRdb, not by the authors. This sample gives about 1.8 million distinct CDR3 sequences in total; around half of them show up just once. Approximately 2.1% of the sample lies in the top ten.

The donors were 40 or so Caucasian individuals from Russia, aged 6 to 90 years, who were systemically healthy. Each donor gave ten milliliters of peripheral blood, collected into EDTA-treated Vacutainer tubes. Ficoll-Paque density-gradient centrifugation was used to isolate PBMCs, with at least 7 million per sample. Trizol reagent was used to extract total RNA from the PBMCs, yielding at least 5.5 micrograms per sample. For every donor, flow cytometry on a PBMC aliquot measured the percentage of naive CD45RAhigh/CD27high T cells. This TCR was recovered from a woman aged 35 to 49 in good health. The rearrangement joined TRBV19 to TRBJ1-2; possibly the D gene is TRBD1, per 6 matching bases. Input material: blood. The DNA sequence is given as TGTGCCACCAGACCAGGACAGCTTTCTCTAGGCTACACCTTC. It translates to CATRPGQLSLGYTF.